These 16 T cell receptor beta chains originate from one sample sequenced in a study of T cell repertoires in cytomegalovirus infection. From the reads, TCRdb called clonotypes with MiXCR, one entry per CDR3 protein. In the table there are about 310,000 distinct CDR3 sequences, roughly 16% of which are singletons. The source material was PBMCs. The receptors derive from a human donor in good health (CMV status not recorded). Some clones in this sample may be carry-over from other donors' samples.

The chain is built from TRBV2 and TRBJ1-4; D gene uncertain. The CDR3 is made up of 13 amino acids. Germline CDR1 reads SNHLY; CDR2 reads FYNNEI. Trimming took off 2 bases at V and 3 bases at J, with 4 bases between the two ends. The CDR3 loop is CASSETANEKLFF. CDR3 sequence (DNA): TGTGCCAGCAGTGAAACAGCTAATGAAAAACTGTTTTTT.

The chain combines TRBV13 with TRBJ1-2; D gene uncertain. V dropped 0 bases and J dropped 3 bases, with 20 bases sitting between them. The CDR3 covers 18 residues. Germline V gene lookup returns CDR1 PRHDT and CDR2 FYEKMQ (reference sequence). CDR3 region: CASSLGLWGVSDYYGYTF. DNA of the CDR3: TGTGCCAGCAGCTTAGGCCTTTGGGGAGTCTCGGATTACTATGGCTACACCTTC.

The sample holds a few counts of this clonotype. V and J are TRBV5-5 and TRBJ2-7, with D unclear. Germline assignment: CDR1 SGHKS and CDR2 YYEKEE (reference sequence). V gave up 3 bases and J gave up 3 bases, with 13 bases separating them. This CDR3 region has 14 residues. The CDR3 DNA reads TGTGCCAGCAGCTGGGGTCCTCTCAACTACGAGCAGTACTTC. It encodes CASSWGPLNYEQYF.

This clonotype was seen only a few times. V is TRBV28 and J is TRBJ1-1; D might be TRBD1 (6 bases). The CDR3 consists of 14 residues. The V gene lost 4 bases and the J gene lost 4 bases, with 13 bases spanning the gap. Germline V gives CDR1 MDHEN, CDR2 SYDVKM. The CDR3 sequence is CASSYTGRSTEAFF. The CDR3 DNA reads as TGTGCCAGCAGTTATACAGGGAGGAGCACTGAAGCTTTCTTT.

This clonotype has just a few counts. The genes are TRBV7-8 and TRBJ2-5; a possible D gene is TRBD1 (5 bases). V dropped 3 bases and J dropped 6 bases, with 8 bases sitting between them. The CDR3 contains 12 residues. Germline V gene data show CDR1 as SGHVS and CDR2 as FQNEAQ. Here the CDR3 reads CASSLGPQTQYF. Written as DNA, the CDR3 is TGTGCCAGCAGCTTGGGGCCTCAGACCCAGTACTTC.

The table lists this clonotype with many counts. The chain carries TRBV7-2 and TRBJ1-4; TRBD1 might be the D (6 bases). The CDR3 is made up of 15 amino acids. Germline CDR1 reads SGHTA; CDR2 reads FQGNSA. V lost 6 bases and J 8 bases, leaving 19 bases between the germline ends. CDR3 bases: TGTGCCAGCAGGACTACCCACAGGGACGGAGAAAAACTGTTTTTT. Translation: CASRTTHRDGEKLFF.

V usage is TRBV4-1 and J usage is TRBJ2-7; D uncertain. The CDR3 covers 13 residues. V was shortened by 4 bases and J by 5 bases, with 12 bases between the two germline ends. Germline V gene sequence: CDR1 MGHRA, CDR2 YSYEKL. In DNA, the CDR3 is TGCGCCAGCAGCCTACGGAGAGAGGACGAGCAGTACTTC. It translates to CASSLRREDEQYF.

This clonotype was found many times. The genes are TRBV7-2 and TRBJ1-1, with D perhaps TRBD1 (6 bases). The V end lost 6 bases, the J end lost 0 bases, and 8 bases lay between the germline ends. The CDR3 spans 13 residues. Germline CDR1 reads SGHTA; CDR2 reads FQGNSA. The CDR3 DNA reads TGTGCCAGCAGACAGGGAATGAACACTGAAGCTTTCTTT. It yields the protein CASRQGMNTEAFF.

The chain links TRBV6-1 to TRBJ1-4; weak D call: TRBD1 (5 bases). V was trimmed by 0 bases and J by 2 bases, leaving 7 bases between them. Germline V gives CDR1 MNHNS, CDR2 SASEGT. This CDR3 has 15 residues. In nucleotides, the CDR3 is TGTGCCAGCAGTGAAGCGGCAGGGACTAATGAAAAACTGTTTTTT. This codes for CASSEAAGTNEKLFF.

At least ten counts were recorded for this clonotype. V usage is TRBV25-1 and J usage is TRBJ2-2; TRBD1 agrees at 11 bases. The length of the CDR3 is 16 residues. The J segment lost 6 bases and the V segment lost 5 bases, leaving 8 bases of the junction unmatched. CDR1 and CDR2 (germline): MGHDK, SYGVNS. In DNA form, the CDR3 reads TGTGCCAGCAGTCCATGGGGACAGGGGGACGCCGGGGAGCTGTTTTTT. Translating it yields CASSPWGQGDAGELFF.

This clonotype has just a few counts. V is TRBV28 and J is TRBJ2-5; no reliable D call. Germline-derived CDR1 and CDR2 are MDHEN and SYDVKM. There are 13 residues in the CDR3. V lost 2 bases and J 4 bases, leaving 8 bases between the germline ends. This chain's CDR3 is CASSLGLTETQYF. The CDR3 nucleotides read TGTGCCAGCAGTTTAGGGCTGACAGAGACCCAGTACTTC.

This clonotype was recorded a few times. V is TRBV2 and J is TRBJ1-2; 7 nucleotides match TRBD1. Germline V gene sequence: CDR1 SNHLY, CDR2 FYNNEI. Losses at the gene ends were 4 bases for V and 2 bases for J; bases not matched to a gene: 7. The CDR3 sequence is 15 residues long. The chain's CDR3 is CASSVEGAGNYGYTF. The DNA of the CDR3 is TGTGCCAGCAGTGTCGAGGGGGCCGGAAACTATGGCTACACCTTC.

This chain uses TRBV7-9 with TRBJ2-7, with D possibly matching TRBD1 (5 bases). The germline gives CDR1 SEHNR, CDR2 FQNEAQ (reference sequence). This CDR3 is built from 12 residues. Trimming removed 2 bases at V and 5 bases at J, with 7 bases between. For the CDR3, the DNA is TGTGCCAGCAGCTTACAGGGCGACGAGCAGTACTTC. It encodes CASSLQGDEQYF.

This clonotype was counted many times. The chain recombines TRBV6-1 with TRBJ1-1; D call uncertain. CDR3 size: 15 residues. Germline CDR1 MNHNS, CDR2 SASEGT. V gave up 6 bases and J gave up 4 bases, with 18 bases separating them. CDR3 bases: TGTGCCAGCAGCCCCGGGGATAGCAGAGGCACTGAAGCTTTCTTT. Translated: CASSPGDSRGTEAFF.

This clonotype was counted only a few times. Its ends do not fully match the called genes, so a read error is possible. This chain joins TRBV4-3 and TRBJ1-2; the match to TRBD1 covers 7 bases. CDR3 size: 14 residues. Germline CDR1 is LGHNA and CDR2 is YSLEER. The CDR3 loop is CASSQPDRAAHLHF. The CDR3 DNA is TGCGCCAGCAGCCAACCAGACAGGGCGGCCCACCTGCACTTC.

This clonotype appeared many times. The chain uses TRBV20-1 and TRBJ2-5, with D perhaps assigned TRBD1 or TRBD2 (5 bases each). This CDR3 is built from 13 residues. Between the trimmed V and J ends, which lost 1 base and 1 base, there was a span of 7 bases. Per the germline V gene, CDR1 is DFQATT and CDR2 is SNEGSKA (reference sequence). CDR3 sequence (DNA): TGCAGTGCTAGAGGGGACGGCCAAGAGACCCAGTACTTC. Translated: CSARGDGQETQYF.